Listed here are 23 T cell receptor beta chains from one sample, sequenced in a study of Ad26.COV2.S vaccination and SARS-CoV-2 variants. Regarding treatment: some 19 received Ad26.COV2.S at low or high dose, single or two shots; 5 received placebo; per-sample allocation not given. All samples were drawn on day 63, counting from the first vaccine or placebo injection. Using immunoSEQ multiplex PCR, the repertoire was profiled, and TCRdb retains in-frame clones only, with some absent. Of approximately 500,000 clones listed, around 90% were seen once; the top ten hold 9.5% to 15%. This specimen was peripheral blood, taken in a trial of Ad26.COV2.S vaccine versus placebo. These receptors were obtained from a person between 18 and 60 years old who received the Ad26.COV2.S COVID-19 vaccine or a placebo.

This clone was detected once. The genes are TRBV18 and TRBJ2-2, with D tentatively TRBD1 (6 bases). The CDR3 is 14 amino acids. Trimming removed 3 bases at V and 5 bases at J, with 10 bases between. Germline V CDR1 and CDR2: KGHSH, LQKENI. The CDR3 protein is CASSPTGPTGELFF. The CDR3, as DNA: TGTGCCAGCTCACCTACAGGGCCTACCGGGGAGCTGTTTTTT.

This sequence joins TRBV28 and TRBJ1-3; D is uncertain. This CDR3 is 14 amino acids long. Trimming left V 8 bases short and J 1 base short, with 12 bases between. The germline V gene encodes CDR1 MDHEN and CDR2 SYDVKM. Written as DNA, the CDR3 is TGTGCCAGCTTTACCCGGTTTTCTGGAAACACCATATATTTT. Protein: CASFTRFSGNTIYF.

The rearrangement joins TRBV28 to TRBJ1-2; no clear D. Trimming took 4 bases from V and 12 from J, leaving 15 bases between them. The CDR3 is 12 amino acids. Germline V gives CDR1 MDHEN, CDR2 SYDVKM. The CDR3 spells CASSSEGPPDTF. CDR3 DNA sequence: TGTGCCAGCAGTTCTGAGGGCCCTCCGGACACCTTC.

Concerning this clone itself: This same CDR3 is encoded by further DNA sequences in the sample. V is TRBV30 and J is TRBJ1-5; D uncertain. Looked up from germline, CDR1 is GTSNPN and CDR2 is SVGIG (reference sequence). V lost 1 base and J 2 bases, leaving 6 bases between the germline ends. This CDR3 is built from 13 residues. Here the CDR3 reads CAWSDGGNQPQHF. The DNA for the CDR3 is TGTGCCTGGAGTGATGGGGGCAATCAGCCCCAGCATTTT.

The gene calls are TRBV28 and TRBJ2-3, with D uncertain. Trimming took off 6 bases at V and 4 bases at J, with 11 bases between the two ends. Per germline, CDR1 MDHEN and CDR2 SYDVKM. The CDR3 extends over 13 amino acids. The CDR3 spells CASSRHGADTQYF. CDR3 coding DNA: TGTGCCAGCAGCCGACATGGGGCAGATACGCAGTATTTT.

The genes are TRBV9 and TRBJ1-6, with TRBD1 matching over 9 bases. There are 15 residues in the CDR3. Trimming removed 4 bases from V and 9 bases from J; junction bases left unmatched: 8. CDR1 SGDLS and CDR2 YYNGEE come from the germline V gene. The CDR3, as DNA: TGTGCCAGCAGCATCGGGACAGGGCTCCCTTCACCCCTCCACTTT. This encodes CASSIGTGLPSPLHF.

This rearrangement joins TRBV18 to TRBJ1-4; D may be TRBD1 (5 bases). The CDR3 spans 18 residues. Germline CDR1 and CDR2: KGHSH and LQKENI. V lost 2 bases and J 2 bases, leaving 18 bases between the germline ends. The CDR3 region has the DNA TGTGCCAGCTCACCATTAATCTCGACGGGGGTCACTAATGAAAAACTGTTTTTT. Its protein product is CASSPLISTGVTNEKLFF.

The rearrangement uses TRBV29-1 and TRBJ2-5; D is uncertain. The CDR3 totals 11 residues. Germline V gene data show CDR1 as SQVTM and CDR2 as ANQGSEA. The germline V and J ends were trimmed by 1 base and 3 bases, with 3 bases remaining between them. CDR3 amino acids: CSVEAEETQYF. In DNA form, the CDR3 reads TGCAGCGTTGAAGCTGAAGAGACCCAGTACTTC. Complete variable domain (other parts from reference TRBV29-1 and TRBJ2-5): SAVISQKPSRDICQRGTSLTIQCQVDSQVTMMFWYRQQPGQSLTLIATANQGSEATYESGFVIDKFPISRPNLTFSTLTVSNMSPEDSSIYLCSVEAEETQYFGPGTRLLVL.

This clone has a handful of counts. The chain has TRBV15 and TRBJ2-5; D assignment may be TRBD1 or TRBD2 (6 bases each). The V end was cut by 3 bases, the J end by 2 bases, with 10 bases between. The germline V gene has CDR1 LNHNV and CDR2 YYDKDF (reference sequence). The CDR3 covers 14 residues. For the CDR3, the DNA is TGTGCCACCAGCAGGGGGGGCAGTCAAGAGACCCAGTACTTC. Protein: CATSRGGSQETQYF.

V gene TRBV7-2 combines with J gene TRBJ2-7; D is uncertain. Per the germline V gene, CDR1 is SGHTA and CDR2 is FQGNSA. Trimming took off 5 bases at V and 9 bases at J, with 17 bases between the two ends. The CDR3 spans 13 residues. CDR3 coding DNA: TGTGCCAGCAGCCCCGACCAGCCGTCGGGGCAGTACTTC. Encoded protein: CASSPDQPSGQYF.

The gene calls are TRBV11-2 and TRBJ2-6; D is possibly TRBD1 (6 bases). The V end lost 4 bases, the J end lost 4 bases, and 17 bases lay between the germline ends. The V gene's germline CDR1 is SGHAT and CDR2 FQNNGV. The CDR3 is 17 residues long. The CDR3 protein is CASSSVAGEYGANVLTF. The CDR3 bases are TGTGCCAGCAGCTCCGTCGCAGGGGAGTACGGGGCCAACGTCCTGACTTTC.

This rearrangement joins TRBV23-1 to TRBJ2-1, with D unresolved. TRBV23-1 is recorded as an ORF, its role being uncertain. The CDR3 runs to 16 residues. V lost 4 bases and J 3 bases, leaving 16 bases between the germline ends. The CDR3 sequence: CASSPPQGSNYNEQFF. The DNA of the CDR3 is TGCGCCAGCAGTCCCCCCCAAGGATCTAACTACAATGAGCAGTTCTTC.

This chain connects TRBV27 to TRBJ1-6; D is undetermined. Germline values: CDR1 MNHEY, CDR2 SMNVEV (reference sequence). V was clipped by 2 bases and J by 0 bases, with 8 bases between them. This CDR3 has 16 residues. CDR3 bases: TGTGCCAGCAGTTTAAGGACGAACTCCTATAATTCACCCCTCCACTTT. Its protein product is CASSLRTNSYNSPLHF.

This rearrangement joins TRBV18 to TRBJ1-1; weak D call: TRBD1 (5 bases). The CDR3 loop spans 16 amino acids. The germline V gene has CDR1 KGHSH and CDR2 LQKENI. V was shortened by 6 bases and J by 4 bases, with 21 bases between the two germline ends. CDR3 nucleotide sequence: TGTGCCAGCTCTAAAGGGTCATGGGGGAGTGGCACTGAAGCTTTCTTT. It translates to CASSKGSWGSGTEAFF.

This chain joins TRBV7-2 and TRBJ2-3; unclear D gene. Germline CDR1 and CDR2: SGHTA and FQGNSA. CDR3 length: 13 amino acids. The V end lost 5 bases, the J end lost 0 bases, and 6 bases lay between the germline ends. In DNA, the CDR3 is TGTGCCAGCAGCCCCCCTAGCACAGATACGCAGTATTTT. Encoded protein: CASSPPSTDTQYF.

V is TRBV5-6 and J is TRBJ2-1; D ambiguous. Germline CDR1 and CDR2: SGHDT and YYEEEE. The CDR3 runs 13 residues. The V and J ends lost 3 bases and 8 bases respectively, with 12 bases between them. CDR3 DNA sequence: TGTGCCAGCAGCTCACCGTACTCCCATGAGCAGTTCTTC. Translating gives CASSSPYSHEQFF.

The chain is built from TRBV5-1 and TRBJ1-1; a possible D gene is TRBD1 (5 bases). The ends were cut back, 3 bases at V and 1 base at J, with 13 bases in the middle. CDR3 length equals 15 residues. Germline CDR1 and CDR2: SGHRS and YFSETQ. The CDR3 loop is CASSWDVLKNTEAFF. Here the CDR3 DNA reads TGCGCCAGCAGCTGGGACGTCCTAAAGAACACTGAAGCTTTCTTT. The full variable domain, with the rest looked up from reference TRBV5-1 and TRBJ1-1, is KAGVTQTPRYLIKTRGQQVTLSCSPISGHRSVSWYQQTPGQGLQFLFEYFSETQRNKGNFPGRFSGRQFSNSRSEMNVSTLELGDSALYLCASSWDVLKNTEAFFGQGTRLTVV.

The chain combines TRBV9 with TRBJ1-5; the D gene is possibly TRBD1 (5 bases). CDR1 and CDR2 (germline): SGDLS, YYNGEE. Trimming pared 3 bases from V and 6 bases from J, leaving 10 bases between. This CDR3 spans 13 amino acids. Here the CDR3 reads CASSGGGGQPQHF. The DNA for the CDR3 is TGTGCCAGCAGCGGTGGGGGTGGTCAGCCCCAGCATTTT.

V is TRBV24-1 and J is TRBJ2-3; D gene ambiguous. The CDR3 is 14 residues long. CDR1 is KGHDR and CDR2 is SFDVKD in the germline V gene. V dropped 1 base and J dropped 0 bases, with 4 bases sitting between them. The CDR3 region has the DNA TGTGCCACCAGTGATTTTGGCAGCACAGATACGCAGTATTTT. Its translation: CATSDFGSTDTQYF.

The table lists this clone with a few counts. The chain uses TRBV25-1 and TRBJ1-2; 7 nucleotides agree with TRBD1. The CDR3 is made up of 12 amino acids. Germline V gene data show CDR1 as MGHDK and CDR2 as SYGVNS. V lost 9 bases, J lost 7 bases, and 8 bases stayed unmatched. CDR3: CASNQGVGGYTF. CDR3 coding DNA: TGTGCCAGTAATCAGGGGGTTGGTGGCTACACCTTC.

The V gene is TRBV5-1, the J gene TRBJ2-3; D not resolved. This CDR3 comprises 15 residues. The germline gives CDR1 SGHRS, CDR2 YFSETQ. V shed 0 bases and J shed 0 bases, with 8 bases lying between them. The CDR3 coding sequence is TGCGCCAGCAGCTTGGCCTTCGCTAGCACAGATACGCAGTATTTT. Amino acid sequence: CASSLAFASTDTQYF.

To note about this clone: One end of the junction does not line up with germline, which may come from a read error. This chain links TRBV7-7 with TRBJ1-3, with D perhaps TRBD1 (5 bases). Germline CDR1 reads SSHAT; CDR2 reads FNYEAQ (reference sequence). The CDR3 is 15 residues long. CDR3: CASSLGRASGNTIYF. The CDR3 DNA reads TGTGCTAGCAGCTTAGGCAGGGCTTCTGGAAACACCATATATTTT.

V is TRBV25-1 and J is TRBJ2-1; possible D gene TRBD1, 5 bases. The V gene's germline CDR1 is MGHDK and CDR2 SYGVNS. This CDR3 is built from 14 residues. Trimming cost V 4 bases and J 6 bases, with 13 bases left between them. CDR3: CASSAPGLVNEQFF. CDR3 nucleotides: TGTGCCAGCAGTGCGCCAGGGTTGGTCAATGAGCAGTTCTTC.